One sample yielded the 19 T cell receptor beta chains listed below, sequenced in a study of CD8+ T cells in alopecia areata. The treatment is: oral pan-JAK inhibitor, 5-10 mg twice daily. It was cDNA, reverse transcribed from extracted RNA, that served as the sequencing template. Data came from immunoSEQ multiplex PCR; TCRdb stores just in-frame clones and leaves some out. The data contain over 150,000 clones, roughly 60% of them singletons. The starting material was CD4+ T cells sorted from blood, obtained at week 24, from a patient treated with tofacitinib. Every receptor here comes from a human donor with alopecia areata.

This rearrangement joins TRBV27 to TRBJ1-1; D gene unclear. Germline CDR1 and CDR2: MNHEY and SMNVEV (reference sequence). The CDR3 sequence is 13 residues long. V shed 6 bases and J shed 0 bases, with 8 bases lying between them. The CDR3 loop is CASSERVNTEAFF. The CDR3 region has the DNA TGTGCCAGCAGCGAAAGAGTGAACACTGAAGCTTTCTTT.

This clone appeared a few times. The chain employs TRBV7-9 and TRBJ2-7; D is ambiguous. Germline V gene data show CDR1 as SEHNR and CDR2 as FQNEAQ (reference sequence). The CDR3 covers 13 residues. Trimming left V 2 bases short and J 3 bases short, with 8 bases between. The CDR3 DNA reads TGTGCCAGCAGCTTACCCTCAGTCTACGAGCAGTACTTC. It codes for CASSLPSVYEQYF.

Only one count was recorded for this clone. This chain connects TRBV23-1 to TRBJ1-2; D uncertain. TRBV23-1 is filed as an ORF, its function uncertain. The V end was cut by 0 bases, the J end by 4 bases, with 12 bases between. CDR3 length: 15 residues. The CDR3, as DNA: TGCGCCAGCAGTCAATCGGTCCCGGGGTCCTATGGCTACACCTTC. This sequence encodes CASSQSVPGSYGYTF.

This clone was seen a handful of times. This chain links TRBV11-2 with TRBJ2-1; 8 bases map to TRBD1. Germline trimming cut 4 bases from V and 4 bases from J; bases unmatched to any gene: 9. CDR1 is SGHAT, CDR2 FQNNGV, per germline. The CDR3 has 16 residues. The chain's CDR3 is CASSSLPGQVYNEQFF. The DNA of the CDR3 is TGTGCCAGCAGCTCCTTGCCGGGACAGGTTTACAATGAGCAGTTCTTC.

The V call is TRBV28, the J call TRBJ2-2; D may be TRBD1 (5 bases). This CDR3 region has 12 residues. From germline, CDR1 is MDHEN and CDR2 SYDVKM. Trimming left V 4 bases short and J 7 bases short, with 7 bases between. CDR3 in amino acids: CASSSGYGELFF. DNA of the CDR3: TGTGCCAGCAGTTCAGGGTACGGGGAGCTGTTTTTT.

The chain has TRBV9 and TRBJ2-3, with no clear D. The CDR3 is 12 amino acids. The ends were cut back, 3 bases at V and 3 bases at J, with 5 bases in the middle. In germline, CDR1 is SGDLS, CDR2 YYNGEE. The CDR3 nucleotides read TGTGCCAGCAGCGCGCATACAGATACGCAGTATTTT. Translated, it gives CASSAHTDTQYF.

The gene calls are TRBV4-3 and TRBJ2-3; 7 positions match TRBD1. CDR1 and CDR2 (germline): LGHNA, YSLEER. The V and J ends lost 0 bases and 2 bases, in that order; junction bases with no gene match: 2. The CDR3 sequence is 15 residues long. The CDR3 coding sequence is TGCGCCAGCAGCCAAGAGGACAGGTCCACAGATACGCAGTATTTT. Its translation: CASSQEDRSTDTQYF.

The chain recombines TRBV6-1 with TRBJ2-5; 7 nucleotides match TRBD2. The CDR3 consists of 14 residues. The V gene's germline CDR1 is MNHNS and CDR2 SASEGT. J gave up 5 bases and V 10 bases, and 13 bases lay outside the gene matches. For the CDR3, the DNA is TGTGCCAACTCCTTCAGCGGGATAAGCGAGACCCAGTACTTC. Its translation: CANSFSGISETQYF.

The chain employs TRBV4-1 and TRBJ2-1; TRBD2 might be the D (5 bases). V lost 1 base and J lost 8, with 21 bases in between. Germline-derived CDR1 and CDR2 are MGHRA and YSYEKL. This CDR3 is 17 amino acids long. The CDR3 DNA is TGCGCCAGCAGCCAAGTCGCGGCTAGCAAAGGATTCGATGAGCAGTTCTTC. Its translation: CASSQVAASKGFDEQFF.

The chain has TRBV4-1 and TRBJ2-5; D is ambiguous. Germline lookup yields CDR1 MGHRA and CDR2 YSYEKL. This CDR3 is built from 14 residues. The V gene lost 2 bases and the J gene lost 5 bases, with 12 bases spanning the gap. CDR3 sequence (DNA): TGCGCCAGCAGCCAAATTCTAGAAAGTGAGACCCAGTACTTC. This sequence encodes CASSQILESETQYF.

The CDR3 region has the DNA TGTGCCAGCAGGGCATTGGGGGGTGAGACCCAGTACTTC. Protein: CASRALGGETQYF. The rearrangement uses TRBV5-4 and TRBJ2-5, with D possibly TRBD2 on 6 matching bases. This CDR3 is 13 amino acids long. The ends were cut back, 5 bases at V and 5 bases at J, with 13 bases in the middle. The germline CDR1 and CDR2 sequences are SGHNT and YYREEE (reference sequence).

This clone was picked up a small number of times. Other DNA sequences in the sample encode the same CDR3. V is TRBV6-5 and J is TRBJ2-3; 8 bases align to TRBD2. V lost 8 bases, J lost 6 bases, and 1 base stayed unmatched. There are 11 residues in the CDR3. Germline loops: CDR1 MNHEY, CDR2 SVGAGI. For the CDR3, the DNA is TGTGCCAGCCGGGAGGGTGATACGCAGTATTTT. It is translated as CASREGDTQYF.

The CDR3 here is CASSQDEGHTYEQYF. The DNA of the CDR3 is TGTGCCAGCAGCCAAGATGAGGGACACACCTACGAGCAGTACTTC. The rearrangement joins TRBV14 to TRBJ2-7; possibly TRBD1 for D (6 bases). Germline V lookup: CDR1 SGHDN, CDR2 FVKESK. The CDR3 is 15 residues long. V was trimmed by 0 bases and J by 2 bases, leaving 11 bases between them.

The sample holds a few counts of this clone. This rearrangement joins TRBV5-6 to TRBJ1-1, with no clear D. This CDR3 is 14 amino acids long. Germline values: CDR1 SGHDT, CDR2 YYEEEE. Trimming shortened V by 2 bases and J by 1 base, and 9 bases separated the two germline ends. The CDR3 protein is CASSFDGANTEAFF. CDR3 sequence (DNA): TGTGCCAGCAGCTTTGACGGAGCGAACACTGAAGCTTTCTTT.

The V call is TRBV9, the J call TRBJ1-2; perhaps TRBD1 as D (5 bases). Germline loops: CDR1 SGDLS, CDR2 YYNGEE. V was shortened by 3 bases and J by 8 bases, with 17 bases between the two germline ends. This CDR3 is built from 14 residues. CDR3: CASSADPSGGGYTF. CDR3 bases: TGTGCCAGCAGCGCCGACCCGTCTGGGGGAGGCTACACCTTC.

The J gene is TRBJ2-7, the V gene TRBV7-2; 10 bases align to TRBD1. The ends lost 4 bases at V and 6 bases at J; junction bases unmatched: 6. Germline lookup yields CDR1 SGHTA and CDR2 FQGNSA. The CDR3 spans 14 residues. The CDR3 DNA sequence: TGTGCCAGCAGCTCCCGGGACAGGGGTTCCGAGCAGTACTTC. Encoded protein: CASSSRDRGSEQYF. The full variable domain, rest sourced from reference TRBV7-2 and TRBJ2-7, is GAGVSQSPSNKVTEKGKDVELRCDPISGHTALYWYRQSLGQGLEFLIYFQGNSAPDKSGLPSDRFSAERTGGSVSTLTIQRTQQEDSAVYLCASSSRDRGSEQYFGPGTRLTVT.

The chain recombines TRBV5-4 with TRBJ1-2; 7 bases map to TRBD1. J was trimmed by 6 bases and V by 5 bases; bases with no gene match: 7. The germline gives CDR1 SGHNT, CDR2 YYREEE (reference sequence). This CDR3 spans 13 amino acids. The CDR3 DNA reads TGTGCCAGCAGTCTGGACAGGCCTCATGGCTACACCTTC. It codes for CASSLDRPHGYTF.

This clone was seen just once. The chain carries TRBV5-1 and TRBJ2-1; no clear D gene. Trimming stripped 3 bases from V and 4 bases from J, with 11 bases between. Germline V lookup: CDR1 SGHRS, CDR2 YFSETQ. The CDR3 runs to 14 residues. CDR3 protein: CASSSKGQYNEQFF. The CDR3 nucleotides read TGCGCCAGCAGCTCGAAGGGCCAGTACAATGAGCAGTTCTTC.

The J gene is TRBJ2-7, the V gene TRBV10-3; D ambiguous. Germline V gene data show CDR1 as ENHRY and CDR2 as SYGVKD. This CDR3 is built from 14 residues. Trimming removed 3 bases from V and 1 base from J, with 10 bases in between. The CDR3 coding sequence is TGTGCCATCAGTGATTCGGACGGTTCCTACGAGCAGTACTTC. Protein product: CAISDSDGSYEQYF.